Sequencing of this TCR beta chain was carried out in a study of T cells in Graves' hyperthyroidism and ophthalmopathy. This clonotype was seen ten or more times. TCR beta CDR3 regions were amplified from RNA. Carried out on the TCR CDR3, a first-round RT-PCR used the HTBI primer set. TCRdb re-called the multiplex PCR reads with MiXCR, one entry per CDR3 protein. The sample lists about 600,000 distinct CDR3 sequences, about 15% seen once, with about an eighth in the top ten. This CDR3 region has 15 residues. Germline V gene lookup returns CDR1 SGHDN and CDR2 FVKESK. V was clipped by 5 bases and J by 6 bases; unmatched bases: 8.

The material sequenced was blood. The clonotype comes from a woman aged 50 to 60 with Graves' ophthalmopathy. The rearrangement links TRBV14 to TRBJ2-7; 12 bases map to TRBD1. CDR3 DNA sequence: TGTGCCAGCAGCGCCGGGACAGGGGGCTATGGCGAGCAGTACTTC. Translated: CASSAGTGGYGEQYF.